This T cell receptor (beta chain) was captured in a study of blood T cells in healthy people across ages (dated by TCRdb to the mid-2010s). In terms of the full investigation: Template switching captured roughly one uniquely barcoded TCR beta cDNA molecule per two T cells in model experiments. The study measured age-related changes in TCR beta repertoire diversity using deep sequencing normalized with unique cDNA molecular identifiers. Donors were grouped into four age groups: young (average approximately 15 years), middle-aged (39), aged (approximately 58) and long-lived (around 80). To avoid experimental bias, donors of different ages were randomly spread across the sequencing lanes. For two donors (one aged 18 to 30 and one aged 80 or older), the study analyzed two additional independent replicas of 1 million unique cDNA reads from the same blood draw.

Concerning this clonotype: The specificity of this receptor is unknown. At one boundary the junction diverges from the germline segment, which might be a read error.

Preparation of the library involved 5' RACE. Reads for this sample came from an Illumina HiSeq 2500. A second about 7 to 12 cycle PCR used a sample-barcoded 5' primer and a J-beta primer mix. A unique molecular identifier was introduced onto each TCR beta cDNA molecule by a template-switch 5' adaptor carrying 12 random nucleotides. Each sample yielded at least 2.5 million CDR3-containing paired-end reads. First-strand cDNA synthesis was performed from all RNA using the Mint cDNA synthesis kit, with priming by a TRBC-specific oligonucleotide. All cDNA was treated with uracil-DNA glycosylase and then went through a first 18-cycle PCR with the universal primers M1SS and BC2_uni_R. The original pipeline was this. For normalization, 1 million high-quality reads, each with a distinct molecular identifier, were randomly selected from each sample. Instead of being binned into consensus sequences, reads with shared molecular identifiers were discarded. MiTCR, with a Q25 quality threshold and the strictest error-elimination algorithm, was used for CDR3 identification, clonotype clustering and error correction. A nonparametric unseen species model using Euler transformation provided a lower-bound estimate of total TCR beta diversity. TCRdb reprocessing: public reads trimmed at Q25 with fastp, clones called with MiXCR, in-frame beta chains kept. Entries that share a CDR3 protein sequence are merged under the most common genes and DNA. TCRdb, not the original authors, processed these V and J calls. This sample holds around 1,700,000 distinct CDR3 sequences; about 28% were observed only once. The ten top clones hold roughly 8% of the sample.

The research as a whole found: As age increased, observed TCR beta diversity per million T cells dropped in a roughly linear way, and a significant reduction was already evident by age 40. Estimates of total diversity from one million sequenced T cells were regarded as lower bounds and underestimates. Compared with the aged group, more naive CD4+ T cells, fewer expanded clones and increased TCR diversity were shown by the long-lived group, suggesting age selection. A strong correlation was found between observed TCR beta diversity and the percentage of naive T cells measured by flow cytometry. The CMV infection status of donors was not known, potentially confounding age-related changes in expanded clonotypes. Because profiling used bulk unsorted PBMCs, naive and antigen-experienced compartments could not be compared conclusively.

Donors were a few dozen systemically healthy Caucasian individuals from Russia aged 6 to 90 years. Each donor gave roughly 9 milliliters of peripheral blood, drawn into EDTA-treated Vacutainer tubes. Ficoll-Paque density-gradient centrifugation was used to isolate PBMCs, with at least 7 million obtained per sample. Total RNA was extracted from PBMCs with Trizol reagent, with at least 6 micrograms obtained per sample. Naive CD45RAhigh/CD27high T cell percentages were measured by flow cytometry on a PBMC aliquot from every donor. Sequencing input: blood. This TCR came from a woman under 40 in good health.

The CDR3 reads as follows: CANSLSGTGSSYEQYF. The sequence in DNA is TGTGCCAACAGCCTGTCGGGGACAGGAAGCTCCTACGAGCAGTACTTC. Recombination connected TRBV5-6 to TRBJ2-7; 8 of the junction bases match TRBD1. Its CDR3 holds 16 amino acids, cysteine through phenylalanine. Just CDR3 DNA is preserved here, 48 bases in frame from base 1. CDR1 and CDR2, per the germline V gene, are SGHDT and YYEEEE.